This T cell receptor beta chain derives from a study of T cells after yellow fever vaccination. Whole-study context: SMART-Seq v4 Ultra Low Input served to prepare low-cell-number fractions.

This clonotype was counted a few times. Looked up from germline, CDR1 is SGHDN and CDR2 is FVKESK. There are 14 residues in the CDR3. V was pared by 1 base and J by 2 bases, with 9 bases between. TCRdb passed the 5' RACE reads through MiXCR, listing each CDR3 protein once. The sample consists of hundreds of thousands of distinct CDR3 sequences, around 16% of them appearing once. The sample consisted of PBMCs, taken about 5 days after the first yellow fever vaccination. This TCR came from a man between 18 and 35 years old who received the YFV17D yellow fever vaccine. The chain couples TRBV14 to TRBJ2-7, with D hard to call. Here the CDR3 reads CASSQAQPPYEQYF. In DNA form, the CDR3 reads TGTGCCAGCAGCCAAGCTCAGCCCCCCTACGAGCAGTACTTC. The full variable domain, its missing parts supplied by reference TRBV14 and TRBJ2-7, is EAGVTQFPSHSVIEKGQTVTLRCDPISGHDNLYWYRRVMGKEIKFLLHFVKESKQDESGMPNNRFLAERTGGTYSTLKVQPAELEDSGVYFCASSQAQPPYEQYFGPGTRLTVT.